This TCR beta chain is from a study of human T cells and chemical hapten exposure. Germline values: CDR1 SQVTM, CDR2 ANQGSEA. V lost 6 bases and J lost 0, with 11 bases in between. The CDR3 has 13 residues. A single record per CDR3 protein comes from TCRdb applying MiXCR to the RACE reads. This repertoire shows roughly 46,000 distinct CDR3 sequences, roughly 4.2% found once; its top ten account for 5.8%. This clonotype occurred many times. Time point indicated: healthy volunteer bleed at 2 weeks. Total RNA was isolated from unfractionated whole blood. Sequenced input: whole blood. The sequence came from a human donor in good health. Some clones in this sample may be carry-over from other donors' samples. The chain joins TRBV29-1 to TRBJ1-2; tentative D call: TRBD1 (5 bases). CDR3 bases: TGCAGCGTGGTTCAGGGAGCTAACTATGGCTACACCTTC. It encodes CSVVQGANYGYTF.